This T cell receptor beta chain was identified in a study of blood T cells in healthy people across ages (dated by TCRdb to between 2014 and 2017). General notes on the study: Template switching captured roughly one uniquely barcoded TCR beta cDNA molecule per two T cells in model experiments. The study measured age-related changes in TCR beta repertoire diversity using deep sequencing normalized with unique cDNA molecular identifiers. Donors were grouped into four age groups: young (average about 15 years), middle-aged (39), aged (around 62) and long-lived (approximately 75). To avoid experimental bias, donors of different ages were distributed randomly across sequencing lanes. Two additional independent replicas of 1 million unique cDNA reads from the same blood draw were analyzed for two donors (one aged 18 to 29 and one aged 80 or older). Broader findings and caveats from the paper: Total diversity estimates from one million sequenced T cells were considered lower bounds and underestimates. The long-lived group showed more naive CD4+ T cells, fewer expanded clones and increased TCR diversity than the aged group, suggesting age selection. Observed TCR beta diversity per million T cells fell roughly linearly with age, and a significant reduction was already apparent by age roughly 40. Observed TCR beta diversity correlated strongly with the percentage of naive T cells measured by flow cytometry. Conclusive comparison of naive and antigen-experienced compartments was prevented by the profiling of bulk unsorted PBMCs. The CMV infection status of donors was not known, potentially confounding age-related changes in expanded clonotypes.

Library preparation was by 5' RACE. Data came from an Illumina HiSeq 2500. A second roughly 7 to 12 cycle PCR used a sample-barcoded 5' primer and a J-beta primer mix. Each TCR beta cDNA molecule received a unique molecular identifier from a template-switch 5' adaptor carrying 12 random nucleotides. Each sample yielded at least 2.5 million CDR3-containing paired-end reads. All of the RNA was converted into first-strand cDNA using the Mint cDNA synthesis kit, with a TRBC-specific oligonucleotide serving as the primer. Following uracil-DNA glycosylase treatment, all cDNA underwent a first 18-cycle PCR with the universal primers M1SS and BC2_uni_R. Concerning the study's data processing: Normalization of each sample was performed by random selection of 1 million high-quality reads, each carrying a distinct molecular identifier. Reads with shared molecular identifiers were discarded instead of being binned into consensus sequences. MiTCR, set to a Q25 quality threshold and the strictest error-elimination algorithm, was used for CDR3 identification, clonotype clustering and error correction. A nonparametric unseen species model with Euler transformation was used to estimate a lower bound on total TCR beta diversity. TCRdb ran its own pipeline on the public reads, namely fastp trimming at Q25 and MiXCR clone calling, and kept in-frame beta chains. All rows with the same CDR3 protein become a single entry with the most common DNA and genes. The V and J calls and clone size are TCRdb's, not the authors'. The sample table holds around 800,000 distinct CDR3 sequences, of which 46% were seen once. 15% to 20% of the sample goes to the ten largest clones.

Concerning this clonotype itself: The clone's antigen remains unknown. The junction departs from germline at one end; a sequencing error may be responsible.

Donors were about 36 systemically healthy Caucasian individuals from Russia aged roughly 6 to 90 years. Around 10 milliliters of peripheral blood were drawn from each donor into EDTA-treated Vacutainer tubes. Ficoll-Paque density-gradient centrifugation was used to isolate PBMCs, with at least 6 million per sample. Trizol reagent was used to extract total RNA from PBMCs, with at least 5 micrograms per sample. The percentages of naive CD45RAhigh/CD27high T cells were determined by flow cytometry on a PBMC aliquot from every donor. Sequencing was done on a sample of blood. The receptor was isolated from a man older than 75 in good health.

The CDR3 reads as follows: CVSTLSTSGSRTDTQYF. DNA sequence: TGTGTCAGCACCCTATCGACTAGCGGGTCCCGCACAGATACGCAGTATTTT. The rearrangement combines TRBV7-2 with TRBJ2-3, with 10 middle bases fitting TRBD2. CDR1 SGHTA and CDR2 FQGNSA were looked up in the germline V gene. Including cysteine and phenylalanine, the CDR3 has 17 amino acids. This entry keeps only the CDR3 DNA: 51 bases, framed from base 1.